This section outlines one T cell receptor beta chain sequence together with its context. Assay used: immunoSEQ multiplex PCR; TCRdb lists only in-frame clones, some missing. The table has roughly 14,000 clones, about 67% seen once. Blood cells were analyzed directly, without culture or expansion. CDR3 length: 14 residues. CDR1 MRHNA and CDR2 SNTAGT come from the germline V gene. Trimming removed 3 bases from V and 0 bases from J, with 7 bases in between. The entry originates in a study of neoadjuvant anti-PD-1 for oral cavity cancer. The source of this sequence is a person aged 40 to 85 with oral cavity squamous cell carcinoma. Sample: PBMCs, taken before nivolumab (anti-PD-1) treatment. The chain is built from TRBV6-4 and TRBJ2-3, with D unresolved. The CDR3 DNA is TGTGCCAGCAGTGAAGATACTAGCACAGATACGCAGTATTTT. It is translated as CASSEDTSTDTQYF.